This record covers a single T cell receptor beta chain. Its antigen target is currently unknown. A read error may account for a junction end that differs from germline. These data come from a study of post-analysis software for immune sequencing data (dated by TCRdb to about 2015). In the study overall: Recorded disease courses included relapsing-remitting, secondary progressive and progressive-relapsing multiple sclerosis, with some patients lacking subtype annotation. A subset of samples was prepared in parallel using single-end sample barcoding, then pooled and co-amplified after Illumina adapter ligation. The multiple sclerosis patient repertoires were compared with under 13 previously published healthy control repertoires from donors aged about 6 to 26 years.

From cysteine to phenylalanine, the CDR3 is 14 amino acids long. Solely the CDR3 DNA is kept, with 42 bases framed from the first base. Sequences LGHDT (CDR1) and YNNKEL (CDR2) are obtained from the germline V gene (reference sequence). Library construction relied on PCR. The instrument was an Illumina HiSeq 2500. Unique molecular identifiers were incorporated into TCR beta cDNA libraries to reduce PCR and sequencing biases. About 500,000 cDNA molecules were obtained for every 1 to 10 million input T cells, so each molecule roughly corresponded to one T cell. Patient libraries were prepared and sequenced with the same protocol used for the earlier healthy control dataset. Samples belonging to the same batch were prepared together, multiplexed and sequenced on a shared HiSeq lane. The authors' pipeline ran thus. MIGEC handled the raw barcoded reads, throwing out single-read molecular identifier groups before consensus assembly and CDR3 extraction. Clonotype tables were post-analysed with VDJtools, and diversity was normalized by down-sampling all datasets to the smallest sample size. Repertoire overlap clustering matched CDR3 amino acid but not nucleotide sequences to correct batch-related cross-sample contamination. Through fastp at Q25 and MiXCR, TCRdb rebuilt clones from the public reads, retaining in-frame beta chains. Each CDR3 protein gets just one entry, which takes the most common genes and DNA from the rows behind it. It is TCRdb's table, rather than the study itself, that gives the V and J calls and clone size. The sample includes hundreds of thousands of distinct CDR3 sequences, with roughly 50% observed a single time. Together, the top ten hold about 4.8% of the sample.

To demonstrate the VDJtools post-analysis software, the study profiled TCR beta repertoires from the peripheral blood of about a dozen young patients with multiple sclerosis. The multiple sclerosis patients were children and adolescents between roughly 6 and 15 years of age. Overall study outcomes, separate from this receptor: Strong co-clustering of samples prepared in the same batch was shown by direct clustering with F measure, prompting a batch-effect correction. Several TRBV segments, including TRBV5-6, TRBV5-1 and TRBV20-1, were significantly more frequent in patients than controls. The control group was slightly older than the multiple sclerosis patient group. Multiple sclerosis patients had significantly lower normalized Chao1 diversity than controls, a result that suggests substantial peripheral T-cell clonal expansion.

The source material was blood. This TCR was recovered from a girl aged 5 to 17 with multiple sclerosis. The chain employs TRBV3-1 and TRBJ1-2, with no D gene named confidently. DNA sequence: TGTGCTAGCAGCTCCCGCGGTCCGGCTAGCTATCACACCTTC. It is translated as CASSSRGPASYHTF.